Below are 16 T cell receptor beta chains sequenced from a single sample in a study of T-cell reconstitution after alpha-beta-depleted transplantation in children. Preparation of the TCRbeta library involved a method that used unique molecular identifiers. TCRdb re-derived calls from the PCR reads in MiXCR, one entry per CDR3 protein. The data contain a few hundred thousand distinct CDR3 sequences, 43% of them singletons. The specimen was PBMCs, collected before TCRalphabeta/CD19-depleted stem cell transplant. Receptors were obtained from a girl aged 2 to 10 with aplastic anemia, due to receive a stem cell transplant.

This chain uses TRBV5-1 with TRBJ1-1, with D perhaps TRBD1 (5 bases). V was pared by 7 bases and J by 4 bases, with 23 bases between. The CDR3 has 16 amino acids. Germline V lookup: CDR1 SGHRS, CDR2 YFSETQ. The CDR3 reads CASGSGPLRWGTEAFF. The DNA for the CDR3 is TGCGCCAGCGGGTCGGGACCTCTGCGATGGGGCACTGAAGCTTTCTTT.

The DNA of the CDR3 is TGTGCCAGCAAGACAGGGGATACTAGAAAGACCCAGTACTTC. It translates to CASKTGDTRKTQYF. This sequence joins TRBV6-1 and TRBJ2-5; 8 bases agree with TRBD1. This CDR3 is 14 amino acids long. J gave up 6 bases and V 7 bases, and 10 bases lay outside the gene matches. Germline CDR1 MNHNS, CDR2 SASEGT.

This clonotype has more than one count but fewer than ten. The chain recombines TRBV20-1 with TRBJ2-1; D is unclear. Germline-derived CDR1 and CDR2 are DFQATT and SNEGSKA (reference sequence). The CDR3 contains 11 residues. The chain's CDR3 is CSIGGYNEQFF. DNA for the CDR3: TGCAGCATTGGCGGCTACAATGAGCAGTTCTTC.

The chain combines TRBV7-1 with TRBJ2-3; D remains unclear. TRBV7-1 is an ORF, and what it does is uncertain. CDR3 size: 15 residues. Trimming took off 4 bases at V and 0 bases at J, with 11 bases between the two ends. The CDR3 DNA reads as TGTGCCAGCAGCTACCGGACCGGTAGCACAGATACGCAGTATTTT. Its translation: CASSYRTGSTDTQYF.

There are a few counts of this clonotype. The V call is TRBV20-1, the J call TRBJ1-1; D call uncertain. V was shortened by 2 bases and J by 0 bases, with 13 bases between the two germline ends. Germline CDR1 is DFQATT and CDR2 is SNEGSKA (reference sequence). This CDR3 is 15 amino acids long. CDR3 loop: CSARIILELNTEAFF. CDR3 coding DNA: TGCAGTGCTAGAATTATTTTGGAATTGAACACTGAAGCTTTCTTT.

The rearrangement links TRBV7-8 to TRBJ2-5, with D perhaps matching TRBD1 (6 bases). Looked up from germline, CDR1 is SGHVS and CDR2 is FQNEAQ. V was trimmed by 3 bases and J by 2 bases, leaving 13 bases between them. The CDR3 is 15 amino acids. DNA of the CDR3: TGTGCCAGCAGCTTCAGGACAGCCTTACAAGAGACCCAGTACTTC. Protein product: CASSFRTALQETQYF.

This rearrangement joins TRBV7-9 to TRBJ2-3; 12 bases agree with TRBD2. V was clipped by 4 bases and J by 6 bases; unmatched bases: 5. CDR1 and CDR2 from the germline V gene are SEHNR and FQNEAQ (reference sequence). This CDR3 region has 15 residues. In DNA, the CDR3 is TGTGCCAGCAGCTCCGCGACTAGCGGGAGTGATACGCAGTATTTT. It encodes CASSSATSGSDTQYF.

The chain employs TRBV20-1 and TRBJ2-7; D is uncertain. Trimming stripped 3 bases from V and 3 bases from J, with 18 bases between. The CDR3 is made up of 15 amino acids. Germline CDR1 and CDR2: DFQATT and SNEGSKA (reference sequence). This CDR3 is CSASRLNYGSYEQYF. The CDR3 nucleotides are TGCAGTGCTAGCCGACTGAACTACGGCAGCTACGAGCAGTACTTC.

This clonotype showed up many times. The genes are TRBV10-1 and TRBJ2-1, with a possible D match to TRBD1 (6 bases). The germline V gene encodes CDR1 WNHNN and CDR2 SYGVQD (reference sequence). Deletions cut 0 bases from V and 1 base from J, with 7 bases between. This CDR3 spans 15 amino acids. The DNA of the CDR3 is TGCGCCAGCAGTGAGTCAAGGGGGTCCTACAATGAGCAGTTCTTC. As protein: CASSESRGSYNEQFF.

In regard to this clonotype: The junction departs from the called germline gene at one end, perhaps through a read error. The gene calls are TRBV20-1 and TRBJ2-3; TRBD2 matches at 9 bases. The germline V gene has CDR1 DFQATT and CDR2 SNEGSKA (reference sequence). This CDR3 has 13 amino acids. CDR3 DNA: TGCAGTGCCATAGCGGGAGTTACAGATACTCAGTATTTT. Its translation: CSAIAGVTDTQYF.

The chain has TRBV20-1 and TRBJ2-1; D unresolved. CDR3 length: 14 residues. V lost 2 bases and J 8 bases, leaving 16 bases between the germline ends. Germline V gives CDR1 DFQATT, CDR2 SNEGSKA (reference sequence). The CDR3, as DNA: TGCAGTGCTAGACTGGCACGCAGAGTGGATGAGCAGTTCTTC. Residues: CSARLARRVDEQFF.

V is TRBV29-1 and J is TRBJ2-1, with 7 nucleotides matching TRBD2. CDR1 and CDR2 from the germline V gene are SQVTM and ANQGSEA. This CDR3 region has 15 residues. V shed 1 base and J 6 bases; nucleotides not matched to a gene: 9. This CDR3 is CSVEGGGWSPNEQFF. The CDR3 coding sequence is TGCAGCGTTGAAGGCGGGGGTTGGTCCCCCAATGAGCAGTTCTTC.

This clonotype was detected only a few times. The chain links TRBV15 to TRBJ2-1, with TRBD2 matching 11 bases. The V gene end was trimmed by 0 bases and the J gene end by 2 bases; junction bases not matched to a gene: 6. The CDR3 spans 18 residues. The germline V gene encodes CDR1 LNHNV and CDR2 YYDKDF (reference sequence). As DNA, the CDR3 is TGTGCCACCAGCAGAGATTTTACTAGCGGGGGCGCCTACAATGAGCAGTTCTTC. It is translated as CATSRDFTSGGAYNEQFF.

The chain joins TRBV9 to TRBJ2-3; TRBD2 agrees at 12 bases. CDR1 is SGDLS, CDR2 YYNGEE, per germline. Trimming removed 0 bases from V and 7 bases from J; junction bases left unmatched: 6. The CDR3 is made up of 16 amino acids. The CDR3 is CASSVGLAGASNTQYF. CDR3 in DNA: TGTGCCAGCAGCGTAGGACTAGCGGGAGCTTCTAATACGCAGTATTTT.

This chain links TRBV12-3 or TRBV12-4 with TRBJ1-1; 8 bases are a match to TRBD1. The CDR3 is 17 amino acids. J was trimmed by 5 bases and V by 3 bases; bases with no gene match: 14. The CDR3 nucleotides read TGTGCCAGCAGTTTTAGGCAGGGGGCGCGGAGTAGTACTGAAGCTTTCTTT. Translation gives CASSFRQGARSSTEAFF.

This clonotype was seen ten or more times. The chain employs TRBV4-1 and TRBJ1-1; possible D gene TRBD1, 5 bases. The CDR3 totals 15 residues. CDR1 is MGHRA, CDR2 YSYEKL, per germline. Trimming removed 0 bases from V and 5 bases from J, with 13 bases in between. CDR3 sequence: CASSQDYGRVTEAFF. For the CDR3, the DNA is TGCGCCAGCAGCCAAGATTATGGCAGGGTAACTGAAGCTTTCTTT.